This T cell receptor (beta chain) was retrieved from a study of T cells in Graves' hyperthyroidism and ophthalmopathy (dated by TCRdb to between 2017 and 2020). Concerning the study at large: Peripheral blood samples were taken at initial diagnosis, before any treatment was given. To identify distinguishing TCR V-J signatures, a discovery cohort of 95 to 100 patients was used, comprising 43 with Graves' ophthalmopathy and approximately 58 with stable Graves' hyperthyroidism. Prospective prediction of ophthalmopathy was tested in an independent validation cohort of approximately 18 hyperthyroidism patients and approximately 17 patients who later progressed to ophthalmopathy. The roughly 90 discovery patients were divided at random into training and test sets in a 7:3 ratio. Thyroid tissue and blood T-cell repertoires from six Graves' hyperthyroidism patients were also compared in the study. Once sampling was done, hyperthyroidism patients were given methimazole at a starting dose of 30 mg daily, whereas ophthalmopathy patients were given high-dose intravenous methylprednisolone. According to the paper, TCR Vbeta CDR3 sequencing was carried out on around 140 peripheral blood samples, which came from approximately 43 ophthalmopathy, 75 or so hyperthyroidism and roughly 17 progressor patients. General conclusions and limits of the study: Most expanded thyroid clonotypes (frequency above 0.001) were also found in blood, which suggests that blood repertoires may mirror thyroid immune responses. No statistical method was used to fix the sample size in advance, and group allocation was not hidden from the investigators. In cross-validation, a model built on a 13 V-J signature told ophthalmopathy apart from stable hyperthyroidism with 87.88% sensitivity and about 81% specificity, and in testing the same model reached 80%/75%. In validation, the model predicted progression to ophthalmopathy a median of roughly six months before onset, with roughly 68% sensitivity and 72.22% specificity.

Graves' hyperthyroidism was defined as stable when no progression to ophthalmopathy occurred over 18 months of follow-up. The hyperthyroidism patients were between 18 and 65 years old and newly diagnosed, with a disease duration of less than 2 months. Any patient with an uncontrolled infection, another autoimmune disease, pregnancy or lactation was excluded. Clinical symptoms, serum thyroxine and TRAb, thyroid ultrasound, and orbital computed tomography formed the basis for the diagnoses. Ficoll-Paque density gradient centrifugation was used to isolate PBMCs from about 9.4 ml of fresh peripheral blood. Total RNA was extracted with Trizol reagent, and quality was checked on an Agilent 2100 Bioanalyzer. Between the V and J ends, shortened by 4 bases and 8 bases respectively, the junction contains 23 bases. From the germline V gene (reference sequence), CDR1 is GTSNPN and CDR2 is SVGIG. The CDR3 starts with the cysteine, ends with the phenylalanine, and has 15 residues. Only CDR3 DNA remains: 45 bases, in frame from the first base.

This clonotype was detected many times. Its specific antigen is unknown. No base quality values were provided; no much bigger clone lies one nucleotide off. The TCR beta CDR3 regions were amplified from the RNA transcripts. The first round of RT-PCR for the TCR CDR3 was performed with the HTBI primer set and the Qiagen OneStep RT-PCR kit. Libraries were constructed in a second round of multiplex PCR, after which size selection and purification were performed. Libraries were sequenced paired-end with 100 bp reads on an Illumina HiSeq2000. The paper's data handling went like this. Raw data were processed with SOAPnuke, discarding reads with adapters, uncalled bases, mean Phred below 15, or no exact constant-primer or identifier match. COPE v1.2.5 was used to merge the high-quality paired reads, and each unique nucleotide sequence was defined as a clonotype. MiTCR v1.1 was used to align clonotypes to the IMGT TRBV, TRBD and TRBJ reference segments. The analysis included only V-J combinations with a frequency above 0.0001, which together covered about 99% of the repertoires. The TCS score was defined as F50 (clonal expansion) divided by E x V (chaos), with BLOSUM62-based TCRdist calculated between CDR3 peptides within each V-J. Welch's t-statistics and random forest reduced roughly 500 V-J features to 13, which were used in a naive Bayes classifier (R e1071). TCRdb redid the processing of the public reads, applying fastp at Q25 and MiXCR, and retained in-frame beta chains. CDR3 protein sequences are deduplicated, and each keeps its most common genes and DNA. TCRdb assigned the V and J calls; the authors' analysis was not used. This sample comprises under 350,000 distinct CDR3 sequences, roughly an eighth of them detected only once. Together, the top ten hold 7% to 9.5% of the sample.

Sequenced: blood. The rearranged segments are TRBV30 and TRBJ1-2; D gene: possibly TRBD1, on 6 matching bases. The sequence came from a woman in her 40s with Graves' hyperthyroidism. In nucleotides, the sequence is TGTGCCTGGAAAGCAGGGCCACACCTGGGGGCCGGCTACACCTTC. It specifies CAWKAGPHLGAGYTF.